These 21 T cell receptor beta chains were all obtained from the same sample, sequenced in a study of T cells in Graves' hyperthyroidism and ophthalmopathy. Regions amplified from RNA transcripts were the TCR beta CDR3 regions. The primer set for the first-round RT-PCR of the TCR CDR3 was HTBI. TCRdb processed the multiplex PCR reads anew with MiXCR; each CDR3 protein has one entry. Of approximately 700,000 distinct CDR3 sequences detected, around 17% appear once; the ten largest clones hold around 8.1%. Source material: blood. All receptors derive from a man aged 18 to 29 with Graves' hyperthyroidism.

There are many counts of this clonotype. This rearrangement joins TRBV6-2 or TRBV6-3 to TRBJ2-5; 9 bases fit TRBD1. With V trimmed by 7 bases and J by 8 bases, 5 bases remained unmatched. This CDR3 comprises 12 residues. Germline loops: CDR1 MNHEY, CDR2 SVGEGT. The CDR3 DNA sequence: TGTGCCAGCACCCCGGGACAGGGTACCCAGTACTTC. It yields the protein CASTPGQGTQYF.

This clonotype appeared a few times. The chain joins TRBV9 to TRBJ2-7; D gene ambiguous. The length of the CDR3 is 14 residues. Germline-derived CDR1 and CDR2 are SGDLS and YYNGEE. V was clipped by 5 bases and J by 0 bases, with 12 bases between them. DNA of the CDR3: TGTGCCAGCAGTGAGATTGTTCCCTCCTACGAGCAGTACTTC. Encoded protein: CASSEIVPSYEQYF.

In its sample, this clonotype was seen many times. The J gene is TRBJ2-2, the V gene TRBV30; no reliable D call. Germline loops: CDR1 GTSNPN, CDR2 SVGIG (reference sequence). The CDR3 loop spans 14 amino acids. With 2 bases removed from V and 2 bases from J, the gap between germline ends came to 9 bases. DNA of the CDR3: TGTGCCTGGAGTTTTTGGCTAAACACCGGGGAGCTGTTTTTT. The encoded protein is CAWSFWLNTGELFF. Filled out from reference TRBV30 and TRBJ2-2, the complete variable domain reads SQTIHQWPATLVQPVGSPLSLECTVEGTSNPNLYWYRQAAGRGLQLLFYSVGIGQISSEVPQNLSASRPQDRQFILSSKKLLLSDSGFYLCAWSFWLNTGELFFGEGSRLTVL.

This clonotype appeared a few times. The V call is TRBV6-2 or TRBV6-3, the J call TRBJ2-1; TRBD2 matches 14 bases. The V and J ends lost 5 bases and 8 bases, in that order; junction bases with no gene match: 11. The CDR3 runs 17 residues. Looked up from germline, CDR1 is MNHEY and CDR2 is SVGEGT. The CDR3 nucleotides read TGTGCCAGCAGTGGACCCGGGACTAGCGGGAGTGTCGATGAGCAGTTCTTC. This gives the protein CASSGPGTSGSVDEQFF.

This clonotype was recorded at least ten times. The gene calls are TRBV29-1 and TRBJ2-3; 10 bases map to TRBD1. The length of the CDR3 is 14 residues. The V gene's germline CDR1 is SQVTM and CDR2 ANQGSEA. Trimming removed 6 bases from V and 3 bases from J; junction bases left unmatched: 6. In DNA form, the CDR3 reads TGCAGCGTCGCGGACAGGGGGTTTACAGATACGCAGTATTTT. Translating gives CSVADRGFTDTQYF.

This chain uses TRBV5-1 with TRBJ2-7, with D possibly matching TRBD1 (6 bases). CDR1 and CDR2 from the germline V gene are SGHRS and YFSETQ. The CDR3 runs 15 residues. Trimming took off 0 bases at V and 1 base at J, with 11 bases between the two ends. Here the CDR3 DNA reads TGCGCCAGCAGCTTGGCCGTGACAGGTTCCTACGAGCAGTACTTC. Translation: CASSLAVTGSYEQYF.

This clonotype was found a few times. The chain is built from TRBV5-1 and TRBJ2-7; 9 bases match TRBD1. The ends lost 2 bases at V and 3 bases at J; junction bases unmatched: 6. Germline lookup yields CDR1 SGHRS and CDR2 YFSETQ. The CDR3 consists of 15 residues. The CDR3 nucleotides are TGCGCCAGCAGCTTTACCGGGACAGGGTACTACGAGCAGTACTTC. Its translation is CASSFTGTGYYEQYF.

In this sample, this clonotype turned up many times. CDR3 sequence: CAWGAGPEQFF. As DNA, the CDR3 is TGTGCCTGGGGAGCGGGACCTGAGCAGTTCTTC. The chain combines TRBV30 with TRBJ2-1, with 7 bases matching TRBD2. V shed 5 bases, J shed 9 bases, and the junction held 4 bases outside the gene matches. There are 11 residues in the CDR3. The germline gives CDR1 GTSNPN, CDR2 SVGIG (reference sequence).

This clonotype came up a few times. The chain employs TRBV7-3 and TRBJ2-7; 7 nucleotides match TRBD1. The CDR3 runs 15 residues. The V gene's germline CDR1 is SGHTA and CDR2 FQGTGA. With V trimmed by 10 bases and J by 4 bases, 16 bases remained unmatched. The CDR3 is CATNQGGQPYYEQYF. The CDR3 nucleotides are TGTGCCACCAATCAAGGGGGCCAACCTTATTACGAGCAGTACTTC.

This clonotype was counted ten times or more. This chain joins TRBV6-2 or TRBV6-3 and TRBJ1-5, with a weak D call TRBD1 (5 bases). Germline CDR1 reads MNHEY; CDR2 reads SVGEGT. The CDR3 length is 16 residues. V lost 2 bases and J 7 bases, leaving 18 bases between the germline ends. The CDR3 loop reads CASSYPGRKGLQPQHF. The DNA of the CDR3 is TGTGCCAGCAGTTACCCGGGGAGAAAGGGGTTGCAGCCCCAGCATTTT.

This clonotype has just a few counts. V and J are TRBV9 and TRBJ2-2; a possible D gene is TRBD1 (6 bases). V was shortened by 2 bases and J by 2 bases, with 16 bases between the two germline ends. CDR1 and CDR2 from the germline V gene are SGDLS and YYNGEE. The CDR3 totals 17 residues. This CDR3 reads CASSVRKDRPNTGELFF. In nucleotides, the CDR3 is TGTGCCAGCAGCGTCCGGAAGGACAGACCTAACACCGGGGAGCTGTTTTTT.

The chain recombines TRBV6-2 or TRBV6-3 with TRBJ2-1; 8 nucleotides match TRBD2. CDR3 length equals 16 residues. From germline, CDR1 is MNHEY and CDR2 SVGEGT. V dropped 4 bases and J dropped 2; count of bases not matched to a gene: 7. This CDR3 reads CASSLISGGPYNEQFF. CDR3 DNA: TGTGCCAGCAGTTTGATAAGCGGGGGCCCCTACAATGAGCAGTTCTTC.

In its sample, this clonotype was seen many times. This sequence joins TRBV29-1 and TRBJ2-1; TRBD2 aligns across 7 bases. The CDR3 loop spans 14 amino acids. The trim removed 7 bases at V and 0 bases at J, leaving 6 bases unmatched. The V gene's germline CDR1 is SQVTM and CDR2 ANQGSEA. The CDR3 reads CSAPGGSSYNEQFF. CDR3 coding DNA: TGCAGCGCCCCGGGCGGGAGCTCCTACAATGAGCAGTTCTTC.

The count of this clonotype is one. A clone one base away is much larger, so this may be a read error. The chain carries TRBV28 and TRBJ2-5; D possibly matches TRBD1 or TRBD2 (5 bases each). The CDR3 consists of 16 residues. The germline V gene encodes CDR1 MDHEN and CDR2 SYDVKM. The CDR3 DNA follows: TGTGTCAGCAGTTTATACCGGGGCTCGCCCGAAGAGACCCAGTACTTC. This sequence encodes CVSSLYRGSPEETQYF.

This clonotype was observed many times. The V gene is TRBV20-1, the J gene TRBJ2-5; 7 positions agree with TRBD1. After removal of 7 bases from V and 4 bases from J, the junction contained 6 bases not matched to a gene. The CDR3 is 12 amino acids. Germline CDR1 is DFQATT and CDR2 is SNEGSKA (reference sequence). The CDR3 reads CSGDSASETQYF. The CDR3 region has the DNA TGCAGTGGGGACAGCGCCTCAGAGACCCAGTACTTC.

The rearrangement joins TRBV9 to TRBJ2-3; TRBD2 might be the D (5 bases). The CDR3 is made up of 14 amino acids. The V gene's germline CDR1 is SGDLS and CDR2 YYNGEE. The ends were cut back, 5 bases at V and 2 bases at J, with 12 bases in the middle. The CDR3 DNA reads TGTGCCAGCAGTCCCGACTACTACACAGATACGCAGTATTTT. This gives the protein CASSPDYYTDTQYF.

This clonotype appeared many times. CDR3: CASKGVGSLIYEQYF. The CDR3 DNA follows: TGTGCCAGCAAGGGGGTTGGTAGCTTAATTTACGAGCAGTACTTC. The chain combines TRBV27 with TRBJ2-7, with D tentatively TRBD1 (6 bases). Germline V CDR1 and CDR2: MNHEY, SMNVEV (reference sequence). V was clipped by 7 bases and J by 4 bases, with 20 bases between them. This CDR3 comprises 15 residues.

This clonotype was seen repeatedly, ten times or more. The V call is TRBV28, the J call TRBJ2-7; 10 positions match TRBD2. Germline assignment: CDR1 MDHEN and CDR2 SYDVKM. CDR3 length equals 18 residues. Trimming at V came to 3 bases and at J to 1 base, leaving 12 bases not matched to a gene. DNA of the CDR3: TGTGCCAGCAGTTTTGGGCTAGCGGGAGTGGGAAGGTCCTACGAGCAGTACTTC. Translation: CASSFGLAGVGRSYEQYF.

The chain has TRBV20-1 and TRBJ2-1; 8 bases match TRBD2. With 1 base clipped from V and 3 bases from J, the junction kept 14 bases outside the gene matches. Germline V gene sequence: CDR1 DFQATT, CDR2 SNEGSKA (reference sequence). This CDR3 contains 18 residues. CDR3 in amino acids: CSARARAGVRGSYNEQFF. The CDR3 region has the DNA TGCAGTGCTAGAGCCAGAGCGGGAGTACGGGGCAGCTACAATGAGCAGTTCTTC.

The chain joins TRBV7-9 to TRBJ1-4; tentative D call: TRBD1 (5 bases). Germline CDR1 and CDR2: SEHNR and FQNEAQ (reference sequence). The CDR3 runs 15 residues. With 4 bases removed from V and 7 bases from J, the gap between germline ends came to 16 bases. The CDR3 sequence: CASSSQQGGREKLFF. The CDR3 region has the DNA TGTGCCAGCAGCTCGCAGCAGGGAGGACGTGAAAAACTGTTTTTT.

The rearrangement links TRBV27 to TRBJ2-7, with 15 bases lining up with TRBD2. Per the germline V gene, CDR1 is MNHEY and CDR2 is SMNVEV (reference sequence). The junction had 9 bases not matched to a gene; V was cut back by 4 bases and J by 8 bases. The length of the CDR3 is 16 residues. The CDR3 spells CASSSPSGLAGGQQYF. The CDR3 coding sequence is TGTGCCAGCAGTTCCCCTTCGGGACTAGCGGGAGGACAGCAGTACTTC.